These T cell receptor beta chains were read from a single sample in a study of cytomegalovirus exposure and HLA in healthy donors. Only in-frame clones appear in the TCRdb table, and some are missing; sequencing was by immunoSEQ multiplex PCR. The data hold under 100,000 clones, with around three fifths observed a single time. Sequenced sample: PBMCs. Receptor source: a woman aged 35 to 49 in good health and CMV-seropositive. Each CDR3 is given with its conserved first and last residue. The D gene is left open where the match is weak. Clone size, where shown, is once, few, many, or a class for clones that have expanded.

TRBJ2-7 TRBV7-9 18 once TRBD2 TGTGCCAGCAGCTCCCCCGGGACTAGCGGGATGGAGCCCTACGAGCAGTACTTC CASSSPGTSGMEPYEQYF
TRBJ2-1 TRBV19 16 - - TGTGCCAGTAAGACGGGAGCGGCTAACTCCTACAATGAGCAGTTCTTC CASKTGAANSYNEQFF
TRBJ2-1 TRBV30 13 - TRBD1 TGTGCCTGGAGGGGAACAGGGGGCAGTGAGCAGTTCTTC CAWRGTGGSEQFF
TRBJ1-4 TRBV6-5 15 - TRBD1 TGTGCCAGCAGGTCGGAGGGGGCAGGTAATGAAAAACTGTTTTTT CASRSEGAGNEKLFF
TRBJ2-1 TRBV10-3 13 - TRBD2 TGTGCCATCAGTGAGTGGGGGGGGAACGAGCAGTTCTTC CAISEWGGNEQFF
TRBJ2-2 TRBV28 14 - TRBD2 TGTGCCAGCAGACTAGCGGGAGGCATCGGGGAGCTGTTTTTT CASRLAGGIGELFF
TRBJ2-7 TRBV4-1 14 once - TGCGCCAGCAGCCAAGGGGGCCACACGGACGAGCAGTACTTC CASSQGGHTDEQYF
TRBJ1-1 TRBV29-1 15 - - TGCAGCGCCAAAGCGGGGTGGGCCATGAACACTGAAGCTTTCTTT CSAKAGWAMNTEAFF
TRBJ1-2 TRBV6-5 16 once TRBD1 TGTGCCAGCAGTTACTACGGGCAGGGGGTGAACTATGGCTACACCTTC CASSYYGQGVNYGYTF
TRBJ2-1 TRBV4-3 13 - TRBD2 TGCGCCAGCAGCCAAGATCGGGGACTAATCCAGTTCTTC CASSQDRGLIQFF
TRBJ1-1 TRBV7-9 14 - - TGTGCCAGCAGCTTCGGGGGGGCGAGGACTGAAGCTTTCTTT CASSFGGARTEAFF